The 13 T cell receptor beta chains below were found in one sample sequenced in a study of control samples from healthy donors and cancer patients (dated by TCRdb to the early 2020s). Libraries were prepared through the immunoSEQ multiplex PCR assay. Held by TCRdb, this immuneACCESS table contains in-frame sequences only and omits some clones. Under half of the omission traces to an unresolved V gene where checked; the cause of the rest is unknown. The sample data list approximately 46,000 clones, and around nine tenths of these were observed just once. The top ten clonotypes cover around 0.8% of the sample. The source material was PBMCs. These receptors were taken from a man aged 30 to 39 with colorectal cancer.

The chain couples TRBV4-3 to TRBJ2-1; weak D call: TRBD2 (6 bases). CDR1 is LGHNA, CDR2 YSLEER, per germline. The CDR3 has 16 amino acids. Deletions cut 1 base from V and 4 bases from J, with 14 bases between. CDR3 amino acids: CASSQAWGDSYNEQFF. The CDR3 nucleotides are TGCGCCAGCAGCCAAGCGTGGGGGGACTCTTACAATGAGCAGTTCTTC.

The rearrangement links TRBV6-5 to TRBJ2-2; D gene ambiguous. V lost 0 bases and J lost 0, with 5 bases in between. This CDR3 comprises 15 residues. From germline, CDR1 is MNHEY and CDR2 SVGAGI. The CDR3 nucleotides read TGTGCCAGCAGTTACTCGTCGCCGAACACCGGGGAGCTGTTTTTT. This gives the protein CASSYSSPNTGELFF.

The genes are TRBV12-3 or TRBV12-4 and TRBJ1-5; D is unresolved. The V end was cut by 5 bases, the J end by 12 bases, with 11 bases between. This CDR3 comprises 11 residues. The CDR3 loop is CASSPDIFQHF. CDR3 nucleotide sequence: TGTGCCAGCAGTCCTGACATTTTCCAGCATTTT.

This sequence joins TRBV30 and TRBJ2-7, with D tentatively TRBD1 (6 bases). The CDR3 is 13 amino acids. CDR1 and CDR2 (germline): GTSNPN, SVGIG (reference sequence). V lost 0 bases and J lost 3, with 9 bases in between. The CDR3 DNA reads TGTGCCTGGAGTGTAATCAGGGGCTACGAGCAGTACTTC. Its translation: CAWSVIRGYEQYF. Full variable domain (outside the CDR3, taken from reference TRBV30 and TRBJ2-7): SQTIHQWPATLVQPVGSPLSLECTVEGTSNPNLYWYRQAAGRGLQLLFYSVGIGQISSEVPQNLSASRPQDRQFILSSKKLLLSDSGFYLCAWSVIRGYEQYFGPGTRLTVT.

The chain uses TRBV7-2 and TRBJ1-2; D is perhaps TRBD1 (6 bases). CDR1 and CDR2 from the germline V gene are SGHTA and FQGNSA. Trimming left V 5 bases short and J 6 bases short, with 22 bases between. The CDR3 totals 16 residues. The DNA of the CDR3 is TGTGCCAGCAGCCTAAAACAGGGCGGTCGATCGAATGGCTACACCTTC. Protein: CASSLKQGGRSNGYTF. Combining the CDR3 with reference TRBV7-2 and TRBJ1-2 gives the whole variable domain GAGVSQSPSNKVTEKGKDVELRCDPISGHTALYWYRQSLGQGLEFLIYFQGNSAPDKSGLPSDRFSAERTGGSVSTLTIQRTQQEDSAVYLCASSLKQGGRSNGYTFGSGTRLTVV.

This clone was observed once. The rearrangement joins TRBV5-4 to TRBJ1-1; 12 bases align to TRBD1. Germline V CDR1 and CDR2: SGHNT, YYREEE (reference sequence). Trimming removed 3 bases from V and 2 bases from J; junction bases left unmatched: 5. CDR3 length: 16 residues. In DNA, the CDR3 is TGTGCCAGCAGCTCGGGACAGGGGGCTCGAAACACTGAAGCTTTCTTT. Its translation is CASSSGQGARNTEAFF.

This clone came up a few times. As DNA, the CDR3 is TGTGCCACCAGCAGAGATCTTTCGGGGAACACTGAAGCTTTCTTT. The encoded protein is CATSRDLSGNTEAFF. The chain couples TRBV15 to TRBJ1-1, with D unresolved. V was pared by 0 bases and J by 1 base, with 9 bases between. CDR1 LNHNV and CDR2 YYDKDF come from the germline V gene (reference sequence). The CDR3 sequence is 15 residues long.

This chain links TRBV10-1 with TRBJ2-3; D uncertain. Germline CDR1 and CDR2: WNHNN and SYGVQD (reference sequence). The CDR3 runs to 13 residues. V lost 0 bases and J 2 bases, leaving 3 bases between the germline ends. This chain's CDR3 is CASSESPTDTQYF. In nucleotides, the CDR3 is TGCGCCAGCAGTGAGTCTCCCACAGATACGCAGTATTTT.

V usage is TRBV5-1 and J usage is TRBJ2-2; TRBD2 matches 15 bases. The CDR3 has 16 amino acids. Trimming cost V 3 bases and J 5 bases; bases outside gene matches: 2. Germline V gives CDR1 SGHRS, CDR2 YFSETQ. The CDR3 nucleotides read TGCGCCAGCAGCTCTGGGACTAGCGGGGGGACCGGGGAGCTGTTTTTT. Translating it yields CASSSGTSGGTGELFF.

The J gene is TRBJ2-1, the V gene TRBV19; no definite D call. The CDR3 covers 12 residues. Germline CDR1 is LNHDA and CDR2 is SQIVND (reference sequence). Trimming left V 8 bases short and J 6 bases short, with 11 bases between. This CDR3 reads CASQVRPNEQFF. The CDR3 coding sequence is TGTGCCAGTCAAGTAAGACCCAATGAGCAGTTCTTC.

The J gene is TRBJ2-3, the V gene TRBV24-1, with 8 bases matching TRBD2. Germline values: CDR1 KGHDR, CDR2 SFDVKD. The CDR3 extends over 16 amino acids. V trimming: 3 bases; J trimming: 2 bases; junction bases outside the gene matches: 6. In nucleotides, the CDR3 is TGTGCCACCAGTGATACCTCGGGGGGGGACACAGATACGCAGTATTTT. Translated, it gives CATSDTSGGDTDTQYF.

The sample holds one count of this clone. The chain is built from TRBV19 and TRBJ1-5, with D unresolved. Germline CDR1 is LNHDA and CDR2 is SQIVND (reference sequence). The CDR3 covers 14 residues. V lost 2 bases and J lost 3, with 8 bases in between. CDR3 in DNA: TGTGCCAGTAGTATATTTCCGATCAATCAGCCCCAGCATTTT. Protein product: CASSIFPINQPQHF.

V and J are TRBV4-1 and TRBJ2-4; D not certain. There are 16 residues in the CDR3. V lost 1 base to trimming and J lost 0 bases, with 10 bases between them. Germline V gene sequence: CDR1 MGHRA, CDR2 YSYEKL. Here the CDR3 reads CASSQGRMGAKNIQYF. In DNA form, the CDR3 reads TGCGCCAGCAGCCAAGGGAGAATGGGAGCCAAAAACATTCAGTACTTC.